This TCR beta chain was observed in a study of cytomegalovirus exposure and HLA in healthy donors listed by TCRdb under 2017. In the study overall: An earlier analysis of several hundred of the donors reported over 250 Gb of sequence data and 117 million unique TCR beta sequences obtained from around 170 million T cells. HLA typing included class I and class II loci at four-digit resolution. Roughly five DR-DQ haplotypes were handled as single units for association and clustering because linkage in the cohort was strong. The later analysis used no new phenotypic data to find candidate immune exposures, relying instead on TCR beta sequences and their occurrence across donors. All discovery cohort repertoires had been generated using a single sequencing platform. Donor age, sex, ethnicity and CMV serostatus were collected together with the repertoire data. A separate validation cohort of roughly 130 different subjects was used in addition to the 666-subject first cohort. Typing coverage varied by locus: about 620-630 donors for A, B, C, DRB1 and DQB1; approximately 500 for DQA1; more than 600 for DPA1; some 470 for DPB1. The genetic ancestry cluster associated with self-reported Caucasian donors included roughly four fifths of the 300 to 400 genotyped donors. In an earlier analysis of a few hundred of the donors, high-throughput TCR beta sequencing was used to judge whether each TCR beta V gene segment behaved as functional or pseudogenic. Using immunosequencing, the study profiled T cell repertoires from around 680 subjects and related those repertoires to cytomegalovirus serostatus. A later genetic analysis used genome-wide SNP genotypes for about 60% of the roughly 700 donors, treating that subset as a discovery cohort. Across about 380 genotyped donors of the cohort, an average of roughly 200,000 unique TCR beta nucleotide sequences per donor were sequenced, and around 19% of those sequences were non-productive. An early release covering 550 to 650 HLA-typed donors comprised approximately 300 gigabases of sequencing data and tens of millions of unique TCR sequences. A later analysis re-examined previously published TCR beta repertoires from more than 650 donors and added high-resolution HLA genotyping to investigate patterns of TCR occurrence. The aim of the study was to test whether cataloging public T cell receptors could identify signatures of past pathogen exposure. To predict cytomegalovirus infection status, the study brought together high-throughput TCR immunosequencing, statistical association of individual TCRs with disease status, and machine learning. Study-level results and caveats: Immune exposure information for the cohort was limited to CMV serostatus. Three of the identified cytomegalovirus-associated TCR beta chains were confirmed in vitro to be specific for cytomegalovirus antigens. In both the original and validation cohorts, the classifier was reported to diagnose cytomegalovirus status with high specificity and sensitivity. Across donors, most TCR sequences were observed very rarely, whereas some public TCRs were present in many individuals. In a later analysis, the rate of TCR association differed among HLA loci, with DRB1 alleles having the most associated TCRs and HLA-C alleles having the fewest. A later analysis reported that several top co-occurrence clusters appeared linked to parvovirus B19, influenza, CMV and Epstein-Barr virus. Assigning TCR associations to individual alleles was difficult when HLA alleles, especially DR and DQ, strongly co-occurred. The earlier analysis of approximately 590 of the donors excluded approximately 17 rarely observed V segments, including chromosome 9 orphons, because counts were too low. Specific HLA alleles were associated with 15,000 to 20,000 TCR beta sequences at a false discovery rate of 0.05 in a later analysis. An earlier analysis of approximately 600 of the donors showed that most TCR beta V segments appeared in productive rearrangements either about 90% or about 30% of the time, which broadly matched IMGT annotations. A further reported finding was that TCR beta sequences accurately predicted the HLA-A and HLA-B alleles for most subjects in the first cohort. Correlated functional status among segregating V segments might be attributable to linkage disequilibrium, but an unknown experimental factor could not be ruled out. The presence/absence analyses assumed that sequencing depth was roughly uniform across donors, and that assumption may not be true. Only TCR beta chains were sequenced in this cohort, and the absence of alpha or paired-chain data limited detectable features. A later analysis found that HLA-associated TCR beta chains were more clonally expanded and had lower generation probabilities than equally common non-associated chains. The study gave a list of around 170 TCR beta chains associated with cytomegalovirus. According to the authors, the approach could potentially be generalized to other disease states and immunological phenotypes. Because some donors lacked HLA typing at each locus, the association tests relied only on the typed subset. An association between a missense DCLRE1C variant and V-gene and J-gene trimming of TCR beta chains was found in a later genetic analysis and replicated in an independent cohort. Because the 87-base-pair reads could not distinguish some IMGT-functional V segments, including TRBV6-2 and TRBV6-3, those segments were excluded. A group of highly shared sequence variants was considered likely to be a technical artifact of the sequencing pipeline. According to a later genetic analysis, donors in an Asian-associated ancestry cluster had fewer N-insertions in productive TCRs than the approximately 630-donor mean. In a later analysis, most CMV-associated TCR beta chains were found to appear HLA-restricted, with HLA associations seemingly driven largely by CMV exposure.

The cohort was made up of 650 to 700 healthy bone marrow donors. Cohort members were all nominally healthy when sampled, although unrecorded immune exposures were likely present. The donor was CMV seropositive and was included in the group of 250 to 300 seropositive cohort members. A peripheral blood sample was provided by each donor, and peripheral blood mononuclear cells were used for TCR beta sequencing. Genomic DNA was extracted from the blood cell samples with the Qiagen DNeasy Blood Extraction Kit. Concerning this clone itself: This clone's antigen is unknown. It has no much larger one-base neighbor in the sample; base qualities were not kept.

The CDR3, from cysteine to phenylalanine, totals 18 residues. Just the 54-base CDR3 DNA is kept, in frame starting at base 1. V is clipped by 1 base and J by 0 bases, and the sequence between their germline boundaries is 17 bases long. CDR1 and CDR2, per the germline V gene, are SGHRS and YFSETQ. Receptor amplification or capture employed the immunoSEQ multiplex PCR assay. The multiplex PCR relied on a mix of 60 forward primers for TCR Vbeta segments and 13 reverse primers for TCR Jbeta segments. The CDR3 region of rearranged TCR beta genes was amplified from genomic DNA by a multiplex PCR assay. The Illumina HiSeq System was used to sequence the amplified TCR beta libraries as 87-base-pair reads. On the authors' methods: In a later analysis, approximately 74 million unique TCR beta chains were counted across the approximately 640 repertoires, and about 10 million of these chains were shared by at least two donors. Raw reads were error-corrected and collapsed into unique sequences by a nearest-neighbor algorithm in which closely related sequences were merged to remove PCR and sequencing errors. V, D and J gene segments were assigned by aligning CDR3 sequences to IMGT reference sequences. For a sequence to be retained, a match of at least six nucleotides was required to both a V gene segment and a J gene segment. Rearrangements were classified as productive when the CDR3 lacked stop codons and remained in frame with V and J, and all other rearrangements were classified as non-productive. Following IMGT convention, CDR3 was defined as the stretch from the second conserved V-encoded cysteine to the conserved J-encoded phenylalanine. The earlier analysis of about 570 of the donors excluded any sequence lacking an unambiguous match to a single V gene segment. An earlier analysis of some 500 of the donors classified V segments as functional when productive rearrangements were above 56.7% and as segregating when the standard deviation between donors was above 5%. A statistical classification framework was built to diagnose cytomegalovirus status from the catalog of TCR beta chain sequences. In a later analysis, V and J genes were assigned by comparing TCR nucleotide sequences against IMGT/GENE-DB human TR gene sequences. In a later analysis, CDR3 sequences and most-parsimonious VDJ recombination scenarios were assigned using the TCRdist pipeline. In a later analysis, each TCR beta chain was defined by its CDR3 amino acid sequence together with its V-gene family, and reads without a unique V-gene family were excluded. A later analysis removed several hundred highly shared, low-generation-probability nucleotide sequences to deal with suspected cross-contamination and a sequencing artifact. For each public chain, a later analysis derived a clonal expansion index from normalized ranks of inferred template counts within each repertoire. In a later analysis, generation probabilities were computed with a VDJ recombination model fitted to out-of-frame rearrangements, and the resulting probabilities were checked against IGoR. A later analysis scored TCR-TCR, TCR-HLA and TCR-CMV co-occurrence with hypergeometric tests, applying a repertoire-size bias correction to TCR pairs. False discovery rates were estimated in a later analysis by permuting HLA or CMV assignments 20 times. In a later analysis, co-occurring TCRs were grouped using DBSCAN, with TCRdist sequence similarity added in when clustering inside HLA-allele-positive subsets. For co-occurrence clustering, repertoires with fewer than 30,000 or more than 120,000 public chains were excluded, along with roughly 5 repertoires with anomalous nucleotide sharing. The immuneACCESS repertoire file appears here via TCRdb, limited to in-frame rearrangements. These files lack a portion of the clones; in checked studies, under half of the deficit traces to unresolved V genes, and the cause of the others is not known. That table supplies the V and J calls and clone size; D and trimming were determined from the DNA. Within this sample are some 110,000 clones, with less than 85% of them counted one time only. In total, the top ten clones hold about 5.7% of the sample.

The sequencing sample was made of PBMCs. This chain is built from TRBV5-1 and TRBJ1-5; TRBD1 could be the D gene, as 6 bases match. The receptor comes from a woman between 18 and 29 years old in good health and CMV-seropositive. The DNA reads TGCGCCAGCAGCTTGCACCGGGACACTTCCTATAGCAATCAGCCCCAGCATTTT. Its coded protein is CASSLHRDTSYSNQPQHF.